This entry lists 11 T cell receptor beta chains sequenced from one sample in a study of regulatory T cells in long-lasting Graves disease. Library construction for TCR beta used iRepertoire HTBI primers and Arm-PCR of CDR3 regions. TCRdb recomputed calls from the multiplex PCR reads with MiXCR, one row per CDR3 protein. The repertoire consists of 530,000 or so distinct CDR3 sequences, with more than 15% occurring once and the leading ten covering 12%. The time point was: newly diagnosed GD, antithyroid drugs for less than 3 months. With RNA extracted from PBMCs as input, the TCR library was made. The same sample was also used in a study of T cells in Graves' hyperthyroidism and ophthalmopathy.

Source: peripheral blood mononuclear cells (PBMCs), taken at new diagnosis, from a patient treated with antithyroid drugs. Receptors were obtained from a man aged 18 to 29 with Graves disease.

The chain links TRBV19 to TRBJ2-1, with D maybe TRBD1 (6 bases). V lost 1 base, J lost 6 bases, and 7 bases lay in between. The CDR3 runs 13 residues. Per germline, CDR1 LNHDA and CDR2 SQIVND (reference sequence). Here the CDR3 reads CASSIVRGNEQFF. Written as DNA, the CDR3 is TGTGCCAGTAGTATAGTCAGGGGCAATGAGCAGTTCTTC.

The rearrangement links TRBV27 to TRBJ2-2, with 8 bases aligning to TRBD2. Per the germline V gene, CDR1 is MNHEY and CDR2 is SMNVEV (reference sequence). CDR3 length: 14 amino acids. J was trimmed by 4 bases and V by 6 bases; bases with no gene match: 4. The CDR3 region has the DNA TGTGCCAGCAGAGCCCTAGCGGGCACCGGGGAGCTGTTTTTT. It is translated as CASRALAGTGELFF.

This clonotype was recorded at least ten times. The gene calls are TRBV12-3 or TRBV12-4 and TRBJ2-7; 9 bases are a match to TRBD2. J was trimmed by 5 bases and V by 3 bases; bases with no gene match: 5. CDR3 size: 14 residues. The CDR3, as DNA: TGTGCCAGCAGTTTTGCGGGAGGGCGTAACGAGCAGTACTTC. Amino acids: CASSFAGGRNEQYF.

This clonotype was recorded only once. V usage is TRBV27 and J usage is TRBJ1-5, with 7 positions matching TRBD1. The V gene's germline CDR1 is MNHEY and CDR2 SMNVEV (reference sequence). V lost 3 bases, J lost 4 bases, and 3 bases stayed unmatched. There are 14 residues in the CDR3. CDR3 residues: CASSFRQGNQPQHF. For the CDR3, the DNA is TGTGCCAGCAGTTTCAGACAGGGTAATCAGCCCCAGCATTTT.

Comment on this clonotype: A read error may explain this, as a much larger clone is one base away. The rearrangement uses TRBV20-1 and TRBJ1-3; no reliable D call. The germline V and J ends were trimmed by 4 bases and 0 bases, with 10 bases remaining between them. The germline CDR1 and CDR2 sequences are DFQATT and SNEGSKA (reference sequence). The CDR3 length is 14 residues. Here the CDR3 reads CSATGPSSGNTIYF. CDR3 sequence (DNA): TGCAGTGCTACCGGGCCTAGCTCTGGAAACACCATATATTTT.

As to this clonotype: A much larger clone sits a single nucleotide away, making a read error possible. The J gene is TRBJ1-2, the V gene TRBV28, with TRBD1 as a possible D gene (5 bases). The CDR3 sequence is 16 residues long. CDR1 MDHEN and CDR2 SYDVKM come from the germline V gene. Trimming shortened V by 6 bases and J by 7 bases, and 24 bases separated the two germline ends. CDR3 nucleotides: TGTGCCAGCAGAACCCCCGCGGTAGGGAGGAGGGGTGGCTACACCTTC. Protein: CASRTPAVGRRGGYTF.

This clonotype came up many times. The CDR3 coding sequence is TGTGCCAGCTCACCGTTGAACAGAGCAACTAATGAAAAACTGTTTTTT. Translated: CASSPLNRATNEKLFF. The rearrangement links TRBV18 to TRBJ1-4; D not certain. The V gene lost 3 bases and the J gene lost 0 bases, with 11 bases spanning the gap. Germline CDR1 reads KGHSH; CDR2 reads LQKENI. CDR3 size: 16 residues.

The V and J genes are TRBV10-3 and TRBJ2-1; D may be TRBD2 (6 bases). The CDR3 covers 15 residues. In germline, CDR1 is ENHRY, CDR2 SYGVKD. Deletions cut 6 bases from V and 8 bases from J, with 20 bases between. CDR3 residues: CAISEDLLATDEQFF. The DNA for the CDR3 is TGTGCCATCAGCGAGGACTTACTAGCAACCGATGAGCAGTTCTTC.

A remark on this clonotype: Relative to the germline gene, one junction end is altered; a read error may explain this. The V call is TRBV5-1, the J call TRBJ2-1; 10 bases line up with TRBD2. There are 15 residues in the CDR3. The germline V gene encodes CDR1 SGHRS and CDR2 YFSETQ. This chain's CDR3 is CAGSGTGTSEDEQFF. CDR3 DNA: TGCGCCGGCAGTGGCACCGGGACTAGCGAGGATGAGCAGTTCTTC.

The J gene is TRBJ2-5, the V gene TRBV5-1; TRBD1 aligns across 9 bases. CDR1 is SGHRS, CDR2 YFSETQ, per germline. V dropped 5 bases and J dropped 2; count of bases not matched to a gene: 7. The CDR3 totals 15 residues. CDR3 amino acids: CASSYRDRDQETQYF. DNA for the CDR3: TGCGCCAGCAGTTACCGGGACAGGGATCAAGAGACCCAGTACTTC. Drawing the rest from reference TRBV5-1 and TRBJ2-5, the complete variable domain is KAGVTQTPRYLIKTRGQQVTLSCSPISGHRSVSWYQQTPGQGLQFLFEYFSETQRNKGNFPGRFSGRQFSNSRSEMNVSTLELGDSALYLCASSYRDRDQETQYFGPGTRLLVL.

This clonotype was seen at least ten times. This chain uses TRBV12-3 or TRBV12-4 with TRBJ2-2; tentatively, D is TRBD1 (6 bases). V gave up 5 bases and J gave up 3 bases, with 28 bases separating them. There are 20 residues in the CDR3. The CDR3 loop reads CASSPSGAPGFLRDTGELFF. For the CDR3, the DNA is TGTGCCAGCAGTCCCTCAGGGGCCCCGGGATTTCTAAGGGACACCGGGGAGCTGTTTTTT.